This TCR beta chain originates from a study of blood T cell repertoires in COVID-19. As for the study in general: Samples of COVID-19 (acute and convalescent) were obtained from the United States, Italy and Spain. The analysed material was cDNA or gDNA that came from T cells, B-cell-depleted T cells, or PBMCs.

Participant reports of clinical history set cohort assignment. Germline lookup yields CDR1 ENHRY and CDR2 SYGVKD. With 6 bases clipped from V and 3 bases from J, the junction kept 2 bases outside the gene matches. The CDR3 is made up of 13 amino acids. Original data processing: Using reference gene primer amplification, nucleated cell counts were estimated. Here immunoSEQ multiplex PCR was the method, and the copy in TCRdb shows in-frame clones only, minus some. That table is the source of V, J and clone size, and D and trimming were worked out from the DNA. There are about 86,000 clones in the sample; around nine tenths occur only once, and 1.2% lies in the top ten.

This sequence was found in a woman aged 50 to 60 with acute COVID-19. The sequencing input was PBMCs or T cells enriched from blood (not recorded which). The chain carries TRBV10-3 and TRBJ1-1; 9 nucleotides align to TRBD1. The chain's CDR3 is CAIRGQGDTEAFF. The DNA of the CDR3 is TGTGCCATCAGGGGACAGGGCGACACTGAAGCTTTCTTT.